Given below is one T cell receptor beta chain in context. This sample is part of a study of blood T cell repertoires in COVID-19. Background on the study: Acute and convalescent COVID-19 samples came from the United States, Italy and Spain.

Those who participated ranged in age from about 18 to 89 years and resided in under 25 US areas. The CDR3 extends over 17 amino acids. V dropped 4 bases and J dropped 7; count of bases not matched to a gene: 9. Germline V gene sequence: CDR1 PRHDT, CDR2 FYEKMQ (reference sequence). Authors' methods: Amplification from reference gene primers served as the basis for estimated nucleated cell counts. Generated by immunoSEQ multiplex PCR, the TCRdb table keeps only in-frame clones and is missing some. For V, J and clone size, that table is used; D and trimming come from the DNA. There are 300,000 to 400,000 clones in the sample; 85% to 90% occur only once, and approximately 0.96% lies in the top ten.

The J gene is TRBJ2-1, the V gene TRBV13; 14 positions match TRBD2. The sequence was obtained from a woman in her thirties with acute COVID-19. Sequencing was performed on PBMCs or T cells enriched from blood (not recorded which). The chain's CDR3 is CASSYSRTSGGWNEQFF. In DNA, the CDR3 is TGTGCCAGCAGCTACTCTCGGACTAGCGGGGGGTGGAATGAGCAGTTCTTC.